A single sample gave rise to the 9 T cell receptor beta chains below, sequenced in a study of shared clonotypes between healthy human individuals. Method: immunoSEQ multiplex PCR; TCRdb's copy keeps in-frame clones and lacks some. The sample carries 730,000 or so clones, about three quarters recorded once. Material for sequencing was memory CD4+ T cells sorted from blood. The subset here: CD45RA-negative fraction. Receptors originate from a woman aged 25 to 39 in good health.

The chain uses TRBV6-6 and TRBJ1-1; D might be TRBD1 (5 bases). CDR3 size: 15 residues. Germline assignment: CDR1 MNHNY and CDR2 SVGAGI (reference sequence). Trimming took off 6 bases at V and 6 bases at J, with 20 bases between the two ends. Written as DNA, the CDR3 is TGTGCCAGCAGCCCCCTCGTGGGGGGGAGGGCTGAAGCTTTCTTT. Residues: CASSPLVGGRAEAFF.

V usage is TRBV18 and J usage is TRBJ2-7; D may correspond to TRBD1 or TRBD2 (5 bases each). Trimming stripped 2 bases from V and 1 base from J, with 12 bases between. Per the germline V gene, CDR1 is KGHSH and CDR2 is LQKENI. CDR3 length: 15 amino acids. This CDR3 is CASSPSTGPSYEQYF. The DNA for the CDR3 is TGTGCCAGCTCACCAAGTACGGGACCATCCTACGAGCAGTACTTC.

This chain links TRBV11-2 with TRBJ2-7; 11 nucleotides align to TRBD2. Trimming at V came to 2 bases and at J to 3 bases, leaving 6 bases not matched to a gene. Germline V gene lookup returns CDR1 SGHAT and CDR2 FQNNGV. CDR3 size: 16 residues. In nucleotides, the CDR3 is TGTGCCAGCAGCTTAAAACTAGCGGGAGATGGCTACGAGCAGTACTTC. This codes for CASSLKLAGDGYEQYF.

DNA for the CDR3: TGTGCCAGTAGCGGGGACACTTCTCAGCCCCAGCATTTT. Amino acid sequence: CASSGDTSQPQHF. The V and J genes are TRBV19 and TRBJ1-5, with D possibly being TRBD1 (6 bases). This CDR3 comprises 13 residues. Per the germline V gene, CDR1 is LNHDA and CDR2 is SQIVND (reference sequence). Trimming cost V 6 bases and J 6 bases, with 12 bases left between them.

This chain links TRBV2 with TRBJ2-3; D gene uncertain. Between the trimmed V and J ends, which lost 6 bases and 4 bases, there was a span of 8 bases. The V gene's germline CDR1 is SNHLY and CDR2 FYNNEI. The CDR3 sequence is 12 residues long. The CDR3 sequence is CASRTGADTQYF. The DNA of the CDR3 is TGTGCCAGCAGAACGGGTGCAGATACGCAGTATTTT.

This clone appeared once. The chain carries TRBV7-6 and TRBJ1-4; D gene ambiguous. Germline V gives CDR1 SGHVS, CDR2 FNYEAQ. V was clipped by 1 base and J by 8 bases, with 11 bases between them. The CDR3 length is 14 residues. CDR3 protein: CASSLGGTREKLFF. CDR3 DNA sequence: TGTGCCAGCAGCTTAGGTGGCACAAGGGAAAAACTGTTTTTT.

A few counts support this clone. The chain has TRBV28 and TRBJ2-3; 7 bases fit TRBD2. The CDR3 consists of 15 residues. Germline trimming cut 4 bases from V and 5 bases from J; bases unmatched to any gene: 9. Germline V lookup: CDR1 MDHEN, CDR2 SYDVKM. CDR3 nucleotide sequence: TGTGCCAGCAGTTACGGGGGGAGTGCCGTAGATACGCAGTATTTT. Translation gives CASSYGGSAVDTQYF.

The V gene is TRBV5-1, the J gene TRBJ2-1; TRBD2 matches 9 bases. This CDR3 spans 15 amino acids. The V and J ends lost 4 bases and 6 bases, in that order; junction bases with no gene match: 8. In germline, CDR1 is SGHRS, CDR2 YFSETQ. CDR3 sequence: CASSPRLAESNEQFF. The DNA of the CDR3 is TGCGCCAGCAGCCCCAGACTAGCGGAAAGCAATGAGCAGTTCTTC.

This clone was counted at least ten times. Other DNA sequences of this sample code for an identical CDR3. J is TRBJ1-1 and V is TRBV6-6; 8 bases match TRBD1. This CDR3 has 14 residues. The V gene end was trimmed by 5 bases and the J gene end by 5 bases; junction bases not matched to a gene: 7. CDR1 MNHNY and CDR2 SVGAGI come from the germline V gene (reference sequence). For the CDR3, the DNA is TGTGCCAGCAGTCTCCGACAGGGGAGTACTGAAGCTTTCTTT. Protein product: CASSLRQGSTEAFF.